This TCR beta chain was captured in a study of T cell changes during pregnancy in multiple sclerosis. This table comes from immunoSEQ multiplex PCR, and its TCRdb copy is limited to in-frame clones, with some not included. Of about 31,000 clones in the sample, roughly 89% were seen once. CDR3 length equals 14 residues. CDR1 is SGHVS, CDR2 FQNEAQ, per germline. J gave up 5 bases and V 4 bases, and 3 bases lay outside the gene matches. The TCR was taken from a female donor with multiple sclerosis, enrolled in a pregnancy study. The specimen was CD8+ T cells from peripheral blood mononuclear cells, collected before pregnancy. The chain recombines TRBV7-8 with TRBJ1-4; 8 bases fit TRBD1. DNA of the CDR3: TGTGCCAGCAGCTCACGGGACAGGAATGAAAAACTGTTTTTT. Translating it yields CASSSRDRNEKLFF. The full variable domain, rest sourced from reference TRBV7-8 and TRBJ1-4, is GAGVSQSPRYKVAKRGQDVALRCDPISGHVSLFWYQQALGQGPEFLTYFQNEAQLDKSGLPSDRFFAERPEGSVSTLKIQRTQQEDSAVYLCASSSRDRNEKLFFGSGTQLSVL.